This T cell receptor beta chain derives from a study of blood T cell repertoires in COVID-19. About the study: COVID-19 samples from acute and convalescent phases originated in the United States, Italy and Spain.

Sequenced by immunoSEQ multiplex PCR; TCRdb stores in-frame clones only, minus some. The sample carries 150,000 to 200,000 clones, approximately 87% recorded once. CDR3 length equals 14 residues. The V gene's germline CDR1 is MNHEY and CDR2 SVGAGI. The ends were cut back, 6 bases at V and 2 bases at J, with 13 bases in the middle. This clone was counted only a few times. Sample: peripheral blood. The V call is TRBV6-5, the J call TRBJ1-2; D ambiguous. This TCR derives from a man between 18 and 35 years old with active or convalescent COVID-19. CDR3 sequence (DNA): TGTGCCAGCAGCCGGCGAGGGATAAACTATGGCTACACCTTC. It encodes CASSRRGINYGYTF.